This record covers a single TCR beta chain. This entry comes from a study of T cell changes during pregnancy in multiple sclerosis. Germline loops: CDR1 PRHDT, CDR2 FYEKMQ (reference sequence). J lost 8 bases, V lost 4 bases, and 12 bases had no gene match. The CDR3 extends over 16 amino acids. Repertoires were generated with immunoSEQ multiplex PCR, while TCRdb's copy carries only in-frame clones and drops some. The sample consists of tens of thousands of clones, almost 90% of them appearing once. This rearrangement joins TRBV13 to TRBJ1-1, with 11 bases matching TRBD1. The receptor comes from a female donor in good health, enrolled as a control in a pregnancy study. Sequences were derived from peripheral blood, sampled after pregnancy. The CDR3 region has the DNA TGTGCCAGCAGCTCACCGGACAGGGGGCTTGCTCCGGAAGCTTTCTTT. This codes for CASSSPDRGLAPEAFF.